This T cell receptor (beta chain) was recorded in a study of metastatic and nonmetastatic thyroid tumors. This clone was observed many times. With V trimmed by 4 bases and J by 5 bases, 7 bases remained unmatched. The CDR3 spans 15 residues. Study processing details: A classifier of distant metastasis in papillary thyroid cancer was built from CDR3 differences (across clinicopathological groups). Through MiXCR, TCRdb re-clonotyped the PCR reads. It is TCRdb's table, rather than the study itself, that gives the V and J calls and clone size. The data hold 32,000 or so clones, with about 19% observed a single time. Patients had received no treatment of any kind before thyroid surgery.

The chain employs TRBV12-3 or TRBV12-4 and TRBJ2-5; 10 positions agree with TRBD2. The sequencing sample was made of blood. This clonotype originated in a female donor with papillary thyroid cancer or a benign thyroid nodule (not recorded which). Some clones in this sample may be carry-over from other donors' samples. The CDR3 nucleotides read TGTGCCAGCAGTTCGGGGACTAGCGCTATGGAGACCCAGTACTTC. Amino acid sequence: CASSSGTSAMETQYF.